This paragraph reports one T cell receptor (beta chain). Its cognate antigen is unknown. Clones were read by immunoSEQ multiplex PCR, and TCRdb kept only the in-frame ones, dropping some. The sample has some 2 million clones, roughly 94% seen once; the top ten hold more than 0.1%. This specimen belongs to a study of shared clonotypes between healthy human individuals. Trimming removed 9 bases from V and 5 bases from J, with 14 bases in between. The CDR3 consists of 13 residues. Per the germline V gene, CDR1 is MNHNS and CDR2 is SASEGT. Whole-study findings and limits: Rarefaction exposed incomplete sorted-subset sequencing despite large depth. Clonotype sharing across donors was expected to vary with sequencing depth. Generally, naive subsets (rather than memory subsets) showed larger estimated richness.

The gene calls are TRBV6-1 and TRBJ1-5; TRBD1 is a possible D gene (6 bases). The TCR originated in a man aged 18-30 years in good health. Specimen: naive CD4+ T cells sorted from blood. Sample subset: CD45RA+ positively selected. The CDR3 nucleotides are TGTGCCAGTGATACAGGGTGGTATCAGCCCCAGCATTTT. Its translation: CASDTGWYQPQHF.